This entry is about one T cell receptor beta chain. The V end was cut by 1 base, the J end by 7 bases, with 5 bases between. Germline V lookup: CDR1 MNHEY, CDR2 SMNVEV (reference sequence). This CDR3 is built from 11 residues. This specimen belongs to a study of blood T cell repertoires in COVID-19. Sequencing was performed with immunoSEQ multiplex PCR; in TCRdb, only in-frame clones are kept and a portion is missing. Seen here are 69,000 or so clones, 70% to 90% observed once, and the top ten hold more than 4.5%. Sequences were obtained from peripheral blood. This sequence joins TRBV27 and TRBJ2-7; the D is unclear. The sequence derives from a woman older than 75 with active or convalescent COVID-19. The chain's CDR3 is CASSLFGEQYF. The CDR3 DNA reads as TGTGCCAGCAGTTTATTCGGGGAGCAGTACTTC.